One sample yielded the 25 T cell receptor beta chains listed below, sequenced in a study of regulatory T cells in long-lasting Graves disease. As to time point: persistent/refractory GD, antithyroid drugs over 5 years with positive TRAb. PBMCs provided the RNA from which the TCR library was made. Library construction for TCR beta used iRepertoire HTBI primers and Arm-PCR of CDR3 regions. Via MiXCR, TCRdb re-called the multiplex PCR reads, giving one row per CDR3 protein. This table holds approximately 690,000 distinct CDR3 sequences, 25% to 35% found once. The sample here was peripheral blood mononuclear cells (PBMCs), taken when the disease was refractory, from a patient treated with antithyroid drugs. These receptor sequences come from a female donor with Graves disease.

A few counts support this clonotype. This chain connects TRBV9 to TRBJ2-7, with D perhaps TRBD1 (7 bases). Trimming left V 0 bases short and J 4 bases short, with 11 bases between. The CDR3 sequence is 14 residues long. Germline V gene sequence: CDR1 SGDLS, CDR2 YYNGEE. CDR3 nucleotide sequence: TGTGCCAGCAGCGTAGGGGCAGGGGGGTACGAGCAGTACTTC. Its protein is CASSVGAGGYEQYF.

This clonotype has a count of ten or more. The chain employs TRBV20-1 and TRBJ1-4; weak D call: TRBD1 (5 bases). The CDR3 has 15 amino acids. Trimming took off 4 bases at V and 0 bases at J, with 12 bases between the two ends. From germline, CDR1 is DFQATT and CDR2 SNEGSKA (reference sequence). CDR3: CSAIPTVATNEKLFF. CDR3 nucleotides: TGCAGTGCTATCCCGACAGTGGCAACTAATGAAAAACTGTTTTTT.

This clonotype has just a few counts. The genes are TRBV27 and TRBJ2-7; the D gene is possibly TRBD1 (5 bases). Trimming left V 4 bases short and J 0 bases short, with 10 bases between. CDR3 length: 14 residues. CDR1 and CDR2 (germline): MNHEY, SMNVEV (reference sequence). The CDR3 DNA follows: TGTGCCAGCAGTTCGACAGAGAGCTCCTACGAGCAGTACTTC. It specifies CASSSTESSYEQYF.

The chain couples TRBV12-3 or TRBV12-4 to TRBJ1-2, with D tentatively TRBD1 (6 bases). The CDR3 contains 16 residues. The germline V and J ends were trimmed by 4 bases and 4 bases, with 19 bases remaining between them. The chain's CDR3 is CASSSITGPAGYGYTF. As DNA, the CDR3 is TGTGCCAGCAGTTCCATAACAGGGCCCGCTGGCTATGGCTACACCTTC.

The chain is built from TRBV25-1 and TRBJ2-5; D is uncertain. The CDR3 has 11 residues. The V and J ends lost 2 bases and 9 bases respectively, with 7 bases between them. Germline V lookup: CDR1 MGHDK, CDR2 SYGVNS. The CDR3 DNA reads as TGTGCCAGCAGTGAAGGAACCGCCCAGTACTTC. Its translation is CASSEGTAQYF. Variable domain in full (rest from reference TRBV25-1 and TRBJ2-5): EADIYQTPRYLVIGTGKKITLECSQTMGHDKMYWYQQDPGMELHLIHYSYGVNSTEKGDLSSESTVSRIRTEHFPLTLESARPSHTSQYLCASSEGTAQYFGPGTRLLVL.

Worth noting for this clonotype: A much larger clonotype is one base distant, so this may be a read error. This chain uses TRBV7-9 with TRBJ1-1, with TRBD1 matching 9 bases. The CDR3 runs 15 residues. Trimming took 5 bases from V and 6 from J; bases not matched to a gene: 10. Germline V gene data show CDR1 as SEHNR and CDR2 as FQNEAQ (reference sequence). The CDR3: CASSRNFGTGSEAFF. As DNA, the CDR3 is TGTGCCAGCAGCCGCAATTTCGGGACAGGGTCTGAAGCTTTCTTT. Variable domain in full (rest from reference TRBV7-9 and TRBJ1-1): DTGVSQNPRHKITKRGQNVTFRCDPISEHNRLYWYRQTLGQGPEFLTYFQNEAQLEKSRLLSDRFSAERPKGSFSTLEIQRTEQGDSAMYLCASSRNFGTGSEAFFGQGTRLTVV.

The table lists this clonotype with a count of one. This chain connects TRBV9 to TRBJ1-4, with D possibly TRBD1 on 6 matching bases. In germline, CDR1 is SGDLS, CDR2 YYNGEE. Trimming left V 2 bases short and J 6 bases short, with 14 bases between. The CDR3 extends over 15 amino acids. CDR3 sequence reads: CASSVGGAEDEKLFF. CDR3 nucleotide sequence: TGTGCCAGCAGCGTGGGGGGCGCGGAGGATGAAAAACTGTTTTTT.

This clonotype was observed a few times. The chain couples TRBV27 to TRBJ1-1; TRBD1 matches at 8 bases. Germline V gene sequence: CDR1 MNHEY, CDR2 SMNVEV (reference sequence). There are 16 residues in the CDR3. V gave up 5 bases and J gave up 4 bases; unmatched junction bases: 12. The CDR3 nucleotides read TGTGCCAGCAGTCCGAAACAGGGGGTGTATAGCACTGAAGCTTTCTTT. Amino acids: CASSPKQGVYSTEAFF.

This chain links TRBV6-1 with TRBJ2-5; maybe TRBD2 (6 bases). CDR1 and CDR2 (germline): MNHNS, SASEGT. The CDR3 is 15 amino acids. Trimming pared 3 bases from V and 2 bases from J, leaving 13 bases between. CDR3 DNA sequence: TGTGCCAGCAGTGATTGGCCAGCGGGTCAAGAGACCCAGTACTTC. The encoded protein is CASSDWPAGQETQYF.

The chain recombines TRBV3-1 with TRBJ2-7; D tentatively fits TRBD1 or TRBD2 (6 bases each). Germline lookup yields CDR1 LGHDT and CDR2 YNNKEL (reference sequence). Trimming cost V 2 bases and J 4 bases, with 15 bases left between them. The CDR3 sequence is 15 residues long. Here the CDR3 reads CASSQNPGASYEQYF. As DNA, the CDR3 is TGTGCCAGCAGCCAAAATCCGGGGGCGAGTTACGAGCAGTACTTC.

Details on this clonotype: The CDR3 carries no conserved terminal phenylalanine or tryptophan, so it likely arises from a read error. This chain connects TRBV6-1 to TRBJ1-2; TRBD1 might be the D (5 bases). Looked up from germline, CDR1 is MNHNS and CDR2 is SASEGT. This CDR3 region has 14 residues. Deletions cut 8 bases from V and 0 bases from J, with 13 bases between. The CDR3: CASGQGNPNYGYTL. CDR3 bases: TGTGCCAGCGGCCAGGGAAACCCTAACTATGGCTACACCCTC.

The V and J genes are TRBV12-3 or TRBV12-4 and TRBJ2-2; TRBD2 aligns across 9 bases. The CDR3 loop spans 17 amino acids. Germline trimming cut 7 bases from V and 7 bases from J; bases unmatched to any gene: 16. CDR3 in DNA: TGTGCCAGCACTCCCTTGACGCGGGAGGGCCGAGACGGGGAGCTGTTTTTT. Its protein product is CASTPLTREGRDGELFF.

CDR3 loop: CAWRTGGLVGSPLHF. CDR3 bases: TGTGCCTGGAGGACGGGGGGGCTAGTCGGTTCACCCCTCCACTTT. This sequence joins TRBV30 and TRBJ1-6; D is perhaps TRBD1 (6 bases). Germline V gene lookup returns CDR1 GTSNPN and CDR2 SVGIG (reference sequence). The CDR3 has 15 residues. The germline V and J ends were trimmed by 3 bases and 9 bases, with 18 bases remaining between them.

Comments on this clonotype: Without the conserved terminal phenylalanine or tryptophan, this CDR3 likely stems from a read error. V and J are TRBV18 and TRBJ2-5; unclear D gene. Trimming stripped 0 bases from V and 5 bases from J, with 7 bases between. Looked up from germline, CDR1 is KGHSH and CDR2 is LQKENI. CDR3 size: 13 residues. As DNA, the CDR3 is TGTGCCAGCTCACCACCGTCCCGGGAGACCCAGTACTTA. Protein: CASSPPSRETQYL.

The genes are TRBV11-2 and TRBJ2-5; maybe TRBD1 (6 bases). The CDR3 runs 15 residues. Trimming cost V 2 bases and J 2 bases, with 12 bases left between them. Germline CDR1 is SGHAT and CDR2 is FQNNGV. The CDR3 reads CASSLQGSGQETQYF. The CDR3, as DNA: TGTGCCAGCAGCTTACAGGGGAGCGGACAAGAGACCCAGTACTTC.

This clonotype was found a few times. The J gene is TRBJ1-2, the V gene TRBV28; D unresolved. The CDR3 sequence is 16 residues long. CDR1 and CDR2 from the germline V gene are MDHEN and SYDVKM. The V gene lost 2 bases and the J gene lost 0 bases, with 13 bases spanning the gap. This CDR3 reads CASSLVLGQTNYGYTF. The DNA of the CDR3 is TGTGCCAGCAGTTTAGTCCTGGGTCAGACTAACTATGGCTACACCTTC.

The CDR3 region is CASSTTSGRASGELFF. The CDR3 DNA sequence: TGTGCCAGCAGCACTACTAGCGGGAGGGCGTCCGGGGAGCTGTTTTTT. The rearrangement joins TRBV7-3 to TRBJ2-2, with TRBD2 identical over 13 bases. CDR1 SGHTA and CDR2 FQGTGA come from the germline V gene. This CDR3 contains 16 residues. J lost 6 bases, V lost 5 bases, and 6 bases had no gene match.

The CDR3 DNA sequence: TGCAGTGCCCCCCCGACAGGGATGGCTGAAGCTTTCTTT. Amino acids: CSAPPTGMAEAFF. The chain carries TRBV20-1 and TRBJ1-1, with 7 bases that match TRBD1. The CDR3 runs to 13 residues. Per the germline V gene, CDR1 is DFQATT and CDR2 is SNEGSKA (reference sequence). The ends lost 6 bases at V and 6 bases at J; junction bases unmatched: 10.

This chain connects TRBV20-1 to TRBJ2-6; 7 nucleotides match TRBD1. The germline CDR1 and CDR2 sequences are DFQATT and SNEGSKA (reference sequence). The CDR3 sequence is 14 residues long. Trimming removed 6 bases from V and 4 bases from J; junction bases left unmatched: 6. The CDR3 DNA is TGCAGTGCCCCAACAGGGGAAGGGGCCAACGTCCTGACTTTC. It encodes CSAPTGEGANVLTF.

This clonotype has just one count. J is TRBJ1-1 and V is TRBV29-1; weak D call: TRBD1 (5 bases). V was pared by 4 bases and J by 4 bases, with 10 bases between. Germline CDR1 reads SQVTM; CDR2 reads ANQGSEA. The CDR3 sequence is 12 residues long. The CDR3 coding sequence is TGCAGCGTTGTCGGGGGGTTCACTGAAGCTTTCTTT. Translation gives CSVVGGFTEAFF.

The chain uses TRBV29-1 and TRBJ1-1; D ambiguous. The CDR3 runs 12 residues. Germline V gene data show CDR1 as SQVTM and CDR2 as ANQGSEA. V was pared by 8 bases and J by 0 bases, with 10 bases between. DNA for the CDR3: TGCAGCACAAGGAGCCTGAACACTGAAGCTTTCTTT. The encoded protein is CSTRSLNTEAFF.

This chain links TRBV30 with TRBJ1-3; no firm D call. Germline loops: CDR1 GTSNPN, CDR2 SVGIG (reference sequence). This CDR3 has 14 amino acids. Trimming removed 4 bases at V and 0 bases at J, with 10 bases between. The CDR3 DNA sequence: TGTGCCTGGAAATTGGGCAACTCTGGAAACACCATATATTTT. It specifies CAWKLGNSGNTIYF.

Comment on this clonotype: Possible read error: a much larger clone is one base away. The chain uses TRBV12-3 or TRBV12-4 and TRBJ2-5, with D possibly matching TRBD2 (6 bases). The CDR3 length is 13 residues. CDR3 in DNA: TGTGCCCGCAGTAGACTAGTCAAAGAGACCCAGTACTTC. It yields the protein CARSRLVKETQYF.

The chain joins TRBV12-3 or TRBV12-4 to TRBJ2-1; 8 nucleotides agree with TRBD2. J gave up 9 bases and V 5 bases, and 15 bases lay outside the gene matches. CDR3 length equals 16 residues. CDR3 protein: CASSQPPGTRNCEQFF. DNA for the CDR3: TGTGCCAGCAGTCAACCTCCCGGGACTAGAAACTGTGAGCAGTTCTTC.

The rearrangement joins TRBV6-1 to TRBJ1-2, with D possibly TRBD1 on 5 matching bases. The V gene's germline CDR1 is MNHNS and CDR2 SASEGT. The length of the CDR3 is 14 residues. Trimming pared 8 bases from V and 3 bases from J, leaving 16 bases between. For the CDR3, the DNA is TGTGCCAGCCGGCTCGGGGCGTCTGACTATGGCTACACCTTC. Protein product: CASRLGASDYGYTF.